The 29 T cell receptor beta chains listed next were all sequenced from one sample in a study of CD8 T cells in Susac syndrome (dated by TCRdb to about 2019). Libraries were made using the immunoSEQ multiplex PCR assay. RNA was extracted using the RNeasy kit, and about 0.5 to 1 ug of the RNA was reverse transcribed with random hexamers. TCRdb redid the processing of the public reads, applying fastp at Q25 and MiXCR, and retained in-frame beta chains. Identical CDR3 protein sequences are pooled into one entry, listed with their most common genes and DNA. The sample data list about 240,000 distinct CDR3 sequences, and 96% of these were observed just once. The biggest ten clones account for about 0.095% of the sample. Sequencing input: CD4+ T cells from PBMCs. The receptors originated from a human donor with Susac syndrome.

This clonotype was seen a single time. This chain joins TRBV11-2 and TRBJ2-1; 13 nucleotides line up with TRBD2. V dropped 5 bases and J dropped 3; count of bases not matched to a gene: 4. CDR3 size: 16 residues. Germline V gene lookup returns CDR1 SGHAT and CDR2 FQNNGV. CDR3 protein: CASSHRLAGGYNEQFF. The CDR3 nucleotides are TGTGCCAGCAGCCACCGACTAGCGGGAGGCTACAATGAGCAGTTCTTC.

V is TRBV7-2 and J is TRBJ2-5; 7 positions match TRBD2. The CDR3 is 14 amino acids. Germline V lookup: CDR1 SGHTA, CDR2 FQGNSA. Germline trimming cut 4 bases from V and 4 bases from J; bases unmatched to any gene: 6. CDR3 in amino acids: CASSWGGSRETQYF. CDR3 DNA sequence: TGTGCCAGCAGCTGGGGGGGTAGCAGAGAGACCCAGTACTTC.

The gene calls are TRBV12-5 and TRBJ2-1; D call uncertain. The germline V gene has CDR1 LGHNT and CDR2 FRNRAP. The CDR3 runs 15 residues. Between the trimmed V and J ends, which lost 4 bases and 1 base, there was a span of 11 bases. The CDR3, as DNA: TGTGCTAGTGGTTCCCCTCCCGTATCCTACAATGAGCAGTTCTTC. Translation: CASGSPPVSYNEQFF.

J is TRBJ2-1 and V is TRBV7-9, with 8 bases that match TRBD1. The CDR3 has 16 amino acids. Germline V gene sequence: CDR1 SEHNR, CDR2 FQNEAQ (reference sequence). V lost 0 bases, J lost 6 bases, and 7 bases stayed unmatched. The chain's CDR3 is CASSLADRVGGNEQFF. In DNA, the CDR3 is TGTGCCAGCAGCTTAGCGGACAGGGTAGGCGGCAATGAGCAGTTCTTC.

CDR3 residues: CASKSPGPGVYGYTF. The DNA for the CDR3 is TGTGCCAGCAAGTCCCCGGGACCAGGAGTCTATGGCTACACCTTC. This rearrangement joins TRBV2 to TRBJ1-2; tentatively, D is TRBD1 (5 bases). CDR1 is SNHLY and CDR2 is FYNNEI in the germline V gene. The V and J ends lost 7 bases and 4 bases respectively, with 19 bases between them. This CDR3 region has 15 residues.

The chain links TRBV5-1 to TRBJ1-1; D is perhaps TRBD1 (5 bases). The CDR3 covers 14 residues. V was cut by 6 bases and J by 3 bases, with 15 bases left in between. Germline loops: CDR1 SGHRS, CDR2 YFSETQ. The CDR3 region is CASTPGGSYTEAFF. DNA for the CDR3: TGCGCCAGCACCCCTGGGGGGAGTTACACTGAAGCTTTCTTT. Filled out from reference TRBV5-1 and TRBJ1-1, the complete variable domain reads KAGVTQTPRYLIKTRGQQVTLSCSPISGHRSVSWYQQTPGQGLQFLFEYFSETQRNKGNFPGRFSGRQFSNSRSEMNVSTLELGDSALYLCASTPGGSYTEAFFGQGTRLTVV.

The V and J genes are TRBV20-1 and TRBJ2-3; 13 positions agree with TRBD2. The V and J ends lost 5 bases and 5 bases, in that order; junction bases with no gene match: 4. Per the germline V gene, CDR1 is DFQATT and CDR2 is SNEGSKA (reference sequence). The CDR3 covers 14 residues. DNA of the CDR3: TGCAGTGCTGGGGGACTAGCGGGAATAGATACGCAGTATTTT. It translates to CSAGGLAGIDTQYF.

The V call is TRBV23-1, the J call TRBJ1-2; 9 nucleotides line up with TRBD1. TRBV23-1 falls under the ORF class, with uncertain function. V trimming: 1 base; J trimming: 4 bases; junction bases outside the gene matches: 7. The CDR3 consists of 16 residues. CDR3: CASSQWGQGDSYGYTF. In DNA form, the CDR3 reads TGCGCCAGCAGTCAATGGGGACAGGGTGATTCCTATGGCTACACCTTC.

The chain has TRBV28 and TRBJ2-5; 12 bases align to TRBD2. The V gene end was trimmed by 6 bases and the J gene end by 5 bases; junction bases not matched to a gene: 10. Per germline, CDR1 MDHEN and CDR2 SYDVKM. The CDR3 sequence is 16 residues long. CDR3 loop: CASSPGLAGRGETQYF. For the CDR3, the DNA is TGTGCCAGCAGCCCTGGACTAGCGGGACGGGGGGAGACCCAGTACTTC. The entire variable domain, with the rest obtained from reference TRBV28 and TRBJ2-5, is as follows: DVKVTQSSRYLVKRTGEKVFLECVQDMDHENMFWYRQDPGLGLRLIYFSYDVKMKEKGDIPEGYSVSREKKERFSLILESASTNQTSMYLCASSPGLAGRGETQYFGPGTRLLVL.

This clonotype has only one observation. The rearrangement joins TRBV27 to TRBJ2-6; TRBD1 might be the D (6 bases). Trimming stripped 5 bases from V and 2 bases from J, with 13 bases between. Germline-derived CDR1 and CDR2 are MNHEY and SMNVEV (reference sequence). The CDR3 loop spans 16 amino acids. The CDR3 loop is CASSLPPGAGANVLTF. CDR3 coding DNA: TGTGCCAGCAGTCTCCCCCCAGGGGCTGGGGCCAACGTCCTGACTTTC.

V is TRBV14 and J is TRBJ2-5; D call uncertain. Per the germline V gene, CDR1 is SGHDN and CDR2 is FVKESK. The CDR3 loop spans 12 amino acids. Trimming stripped 1 base from V and 5 bases from J, with 5 bases between. CDR3 residues: CASSQVLETQYF. The CDR3 nucleotides read TGTGCCAGCAGCCAAGTCTTGGAGACCCAGTACTTC.

V usage is TRBV20-1 and J usage is TRBJ2-2, with D unclear. Germline V gene data show CDR1 as DFQATT and CDR2 as SNEGSKA (reference sequence). The CDR3 has 13 residues. V was trimmed by 4 bases and J by 2 bases, leaving 8 bases between them. The CDR3 DNA reads as TGCAGTGCTACTTACTCAAACACCGGGGAGCTGTTTTTT. This translates into CSATYSNTGELFF.

This chain links TRBV29-1 with TRBJ2-7, with D perhaps TRBD1 (6 bases). V gave up 5 bases and J gave up 2 bases, with 10 bases separating them. The germline V gene encodes CDR1 SQVTM and CDR2 ANQGSEA. The CDR3 runs to 12 residues. The CDR3 region has the DNA TGCAGCGTTAGACAGGCAGCCTACGAGCAGTACTTC. Its translation is CSVRQAAYEQYF.

This clonotype came up once. V and J are TRBV5-1 and TRBJ1-2; D might be TRBD1 (5 bases). The CDR3 contains 13 residues. Trimming removed 4 bases from V and 6 bases from J, with 13 bases in between. CDR1 SGHRS and CDR2 YFSETQ come from the germline V gene. The CDR3 loop reads CASSPDNVDGYTF. The CDR3 nucleotides read TGCGCCAGCAGCCCGGACAACGTCGATGGCTACACCTTC.

The V call is TRBV12-3 or TRBV12-4, the J call TRBJ2-5; D remains unclear. The CDR3 sequence is 12 residues long. The V end was cut by 3 bases, the J end by 4 bases, with 6 bases between. The CDR3: CASSLRLETQYF. The CDR3 DNA is TGTGCCAGCAGTTTGAGGTTAGAGACCCAGTACTTC.

This sequence joins TRBV5-1 and TRBJ1-2; D might be TRBD1 (5 bases). Germline assignment: CDR1 SGHRS and CDR2 YFSETQ. The CDR3 sequence is 14 residues long. Trimming shortened V by 5 bases and J by 0 bases, and 11 bases separated the two germline ends. As DNA, the CDR3 is TGCGCCAGCAGTCCGGACACGGCTAACTATGGCTACACCTTC. As protein: CASSPDTANYGYTF.

The chain links TRBV3-1 to TRBJ1-3, with 10 bases that match TRBD1. This CDR3 is built from 15 residues. J lost 8 bases, V lost 4 bases, and 8 bases had no gene match. Germline-derived CDR1 and CDR2 are LGHDT and YNNKEL (reference sequence). CDR3 in amino acids: CASSPSRDRGHTIYF. CDR3 sequence (DNA): TGTGCCAGCAGCCCAAGTCGGGACAGGGGCCACACCATATATTTT. Drawing the rest from reference TRBV3-1 and TRBJ1-3, the complete variable domain is DTAVSQTPKYLVTQMGNDKSIKCEQNLGHDTMYWYKQDSKKFLKIMFSYNNKELIINETVPNRFSPKSPDKAHLNLHINSLELGDSAVYFCASSPSRDRGHTIYFGEGSWLTVV.

CDR3 nucleotide sequence: TGTGCCACTGCAAGCTCCTACAATGAGCAGTTCTTC. This encodes CATASSYNEQFF. V and J are TRBV28 and TRBJ2-1; D gene uncertain. There are 12 residues in the CDR3. The germline gives CDR1 MDHEN, CDR2 SYDVKM. The V end was cut by 10 bases, the J end by 0 bases, with 7 bases between.

CDR3 residues: CASSPQQASRTDTQYF. The CDR3, as DNA: TGCGCCAGCAGCCCTCAACAGGCTAGCAGGACAGATACGCAGTATTTT. The chain employs TRBV4-1 and TRBJ2-3; D tentatively reads TRBD1 or TRBD2 (5 bases each). CDR3 length: 16 amino acids. Trimming took off 4 bases at V and 3 bases at J, with 17 bases between the two ends. CDR1 is MGHRA, CDR2 YSYEKL, per germline.

The chain employs TRBV2 and TRBJ2-5, with D perhaps matching TRBD1 (6 bases). The CDR3 runs 15 residues. Trimming took 9 bases from V and 2 from J, leaving 19 bases between them. CDR1 and CDR2 (germline): SNHLY, FYNNEI. CDR3 amino acids: CASKRTDVTQETQYF. CDR3 nucleotide sequence: TGTGCCAGTAAACGGACAGACGTAACACAAGAGACCCAGTACTTC.

CDR3 amino acids: CSAQGAVSSYEQYF. CDR3 sequence (DNA): TGCAGTGCTCAGGGGGCGGTAAGCTCCTACGAGCAGTACTTC. The chain combines TRBV20-1 with TRBJ2-7; 8 bases are shared with TRBD1. Germline CDR1 reads DFQATT; CDR2 reads SNEGSKA (reference sequence). This CDR3 has 14 residues. V gave up 5 bases and J gave up 0 bases; unmatched junction bases: 6.

This chain uses TRBV14 with TRBJ2-5; either TRBD1 or TRBD2 may fit D (5 bases each). V lost 2 bases and J 5 bases, leaving 27 bases between the germline ends. The germline V gene encodes CDR1 SGHDN and CDR2 FVKESK. The CDR3 length is 19 residues. CDR3 sequence reads: CASSQRKLWGTDSRETQYF. Here the CDR3 DNA reads TGTGCCAGCAGCCAAAGGAAATTGTGGGGGACCGATTCACGGGAGACCCAGTACTTC.

The rearrangement links TRBV13 to TRBJ2-1, with D possibly matching TRBD1 (6 bases). This CDR3 comprises 13 residues. Germline loops: CDR1 PRHDT, CDR2 FYEKMQ (reference sequence). V was clipped by 4 bases and J by 7 bases, with 11 bases between them. In nucleotides, the CDR3 is TGTGCCAGCAGCTCCACCGACAGGAATGAGCAGTTCTTC. This encodes CASSSTDRNEQFF.

The chain links TRBV20-1 to TRBJ2-3; D gene uncertain. The CDR3 sequence is 12 residues long. Germline CDR1 and CDR2: DFQATT and SNEGSKA (reference sequence). Trimming took off 1 base at V and 4 bases at J, with 6 bases between the two ends. The CDR3 sequence: CSARADADTQYF. The DNA for the CDR3 is TGCAGTGCTAGAGCTGACGCAGATACGCAGTATTTT.

V usage is TRBV29-1 and J usage is TRBJ1-2; D gene ambiguous. The V end lost 4 bases, the J end lost 7 bases, and 19 bases lay between the germline ends. The CDR3 consists of 14 residues. Germline V CDR1 and CDR2: SQVTM, ANQGSEA. CDR3 in DNA: TGCAGCGTTGTCCCCTCGACCTTATGGGGTGGCTACACCTTC. It yields the protein CSVVPSTLWGGYTF.

The rearrangement joins TRBV20-1 to TRBJ2-7; tentatively, D is TRBD1 (6 bases). The CDR3 consists of 12 residues. Trimming shortened V by 3 bases and J by 5 bases, and 11 bases separated the two germline ends. The germline CDR1 and CDR2 sequences are DFQATT and SNEGSKA (reference sequence). The CDR3 region has the DNA TGCAGTGCTAGCGGGACAATGGACGAGCAGTACTTC. Translating it yields CSASGTMDEQYF.

The chain employs TRBV9 and TRBJ2-1; the match to TRBD2 covers 9 bases. V lost 3 bases, J lost 10 bases, and 5 bases stayed unmatched. Germline V gene sequence: CDR1 SGDLS, CDR2 YYNGEE. The CDR3 length is 13 residues. DNA for the CDR3: TGTGCCAGCAGCGCTAGCGGGATTTTGGAGCAGTTCTTC. It encodes CASSASGILEQFF.

The chain combines TRBV30 with TRBJ2-1; 10 nucleotides agree with TRBD2. Germline assignment: CDR1 GTSNPN and CDR2 SVGIG (reference sequence). Trimming took 1 base from V and 6 from J; bases not matched to a gene: 0. This CDR3 has 13 residues. Here the CDR3 DNA reads TGTGCCTGGAGTGGACTAGCGGGCAATGAGCAGTTCTTC. Amino acid sequence: CAWSGLAGNEQFF.

A remark on this clonotype: The junction shows a germline mismatch at one end, possibly a read error. V is TRBV28 and J is TRBJ2-1; D is possibly TRBD1 (6 bases). Per the germline V gene, CDR1 is MDHEN and CDR2 is SYDVKM. The CDR3 has 12 amino acids. As DNA, the CDR3 is TGTGCCAGCAGTTTAAAGTCAACAGGGTGGCTCTTC. Protein: CASSLKSTGWLF.